This T cell receptor (beta chain) was observed in a study of T cells after yellow fever vaccination. Study information: Preparation used SMART-Seq v4 Ultra Low Input for the low-cell-number fractions.

Findings of the study overall: Faster peaking, at day 5 versus 15, marked a secondary response that was weaker. Within FACS-sorted repertoires, abundant clonotypes contaminating from the bulk population could be present.

UMIs were added to TCR cDNA along with a universal primer site when it was made by 5'RACE template switching. TCRdb ran MiXCR on the 5' RACE reads and lists one entry per CDR3 protein. This table has under 55,000 distinct CDR3 sequences, 6.6% appearing once. In its sample, this clonotype was seen many times. This sample comprised CD8+ T cells not binding an NS4B(214-222) dextramer, sorted from PBMCs, obtained more than 40 days after the first yellow fever vaccination. This receptor was obtained from a man between 18 and 29 years old who received the YFV17D yellow fever vaccine.

The CDR3 region is CASSRGQGGVTEAFF. CDR3 coding DNA: TGTGCCAGCAGTCGGGGACAGGGGGGAGTCACTGAAGCTTTCTTT. The V call is TRBV27, the J call TRBJ1-1; TRBD1 matches at 11 bases. This CDR3 has 15 residues. V lost 5 bases and J lost 4; bases outside the gene matches: 6. Germline V gene sequence: CDR1 MNHEY, CDR2 SMNVEV (reference sequence).